This T cell receptor beta chain is drawn from a study of patients and donors after allogeneic stem cell transplantation. This clonotype was found a few times. The ends were cut back, 2 bases at V and 4 bases at J, with 11 bases in the middle. This CDR3 spans 14 amino acids. Germline V gene data show CDR1 as DFQATT and CDR2 as SNEGSKA (reference sequence). A single record per CDR3 protein comes from TCRdb applying MiXCR to the RT-PCR reads. The table lists hundreds of thousands of distinct CDR3 sequences, roughly 17% of them singletons. This sequence was found in a human donor who was either an allogeneic HSCT recipient or a stem cell or donor lymphocyte infusion donor (not recorded which). It is not recorded whose cells these are; they may come from a transplant donor. The rearrangement uses TRBV20-1 and TRBJ2-2; D is possibly TRBD2 (5 bases). Specimen: blood, either unsorted or a sorted T cell fraction (not recorded which). CDR3 protein: CSARFRGSTGELFF. CDR3 nucleotides: TGCAGTGCTAGATTCCGCGGGTCCACCGGGGAGCTGTTTTTT.